The following is a TCR beta chain sequence with its context. Its antigen is as yet unknown. As for treatment: 10-day PBMC culture with coronavirus spike peptide pools or control peptides (ViraFEST assay). Germline lookup yields CDR1 SNHLY and CDR2 FYNNEI. The CDR3 runs to 14 residues. V lost 6 bases to trimming and J lost 2 bases; unmatched junction nucleotides: 7. The sample comes from a study of vaccination and CD4 T cells after COVID-19. As for the study in general: Post-COVID draws followed diagnosis by a median 101 days (range 35 to 161). Control cultures used a CEFX viral epitope pool, an HIV-1 Nef peptide pool, or no peptide.

Sequenced with the Oncomine TCR Beta short-read assay was DNA taken from cultured CD4+ T cells. TCRdb itself ran the PCR reads through MiXCR, one entry per CDR3 protein. This sample has about 13,000 distinct CDR3 sequences, with around 27% found just once. The chain couples TRBV2 to TRBJ2-7; TRBD1 agrees at 7 bases. The sequence came from a human donor who received a COVID-19 vaccine. The starting material was CD4+ T cells from blood, cultured in vitro, obtained before SARS-CoV-2 vaccination. The chain's CDR3 is CASRLDRSTYEQYF. The CDR3, as DNA: TGTGCCAGCAGATTGGACAGGTCGACCTACGAGCAGTACTTC. Drawing the rest from reference TRBV2 and TRBJ2-7, the complete variable domain is EPEVTQTPSHQVTQMGQEVILRCVPISNHLYFYWYRQILGQKVEFLVSFYNNEISEKSEIFDDQFSVERPDGSNFTLKIRSTKLEDSAMYFCASRLDRSTYEQYFGPGTRLTVT.